This entry lists 31 T cell receptor beta chains sequenced from one sample in a study of blood T cell repertoires in COVID-19. Measured with immunoSEQ multiplex PCR; TCRdb has only the in-frame clones, and not every one. The sample carries around 220,000 clones, 84% recorded once. Source material: PBMCs or T cells enriched from blood (not recorded which). All receptors come from a woman aged 40 to 55 who had recovered from COVID-19.

The chain couples TRBV9 to TRBJ2-1; TRBD2 matches 8 bases. The germline V gene encodes CDR1 SGDLS and CDR2 YYNGEE. This CDR3 comprises 16 residues. Trimming removed 2 bases from V and 0 bases from J; junction bases left unmatched: 4. This chain's CDR3 is CASSVLSGGSYNEQFF. In nucleotides, the CDR3 is TGTGCCAGCAGCGTCCTAAGCGGGGGCTCCTACAATGAGCAGTTCTTC.

Concerning this clone itself: Germline is not matched at one junction end, which may reflect a read error. The rearrangement links TRBV14 to TRBJ2-2; possibly TRBD2 for D (6 bases). The CDR3 runs 16 residues. Germline V lookup: CDR1 SGHDN, CDR2 FVKESK. The CDR3 region is CASTQRRGPNTGELFF. In DNA form, the CDR3 reads TGTGCCAGCACCCAAAGGAGGGGACCTAACACCGGGGAGCTGTTTTTT.

Ten or more counts support this clone. This rearrangement joins TRBV19 to TRBJ2-1, with 13 positions matching TRBD2. Germline values: CDR1 LNHDA, CDR2 SQIVND (reference sequence). Trimming at V came to 6 bases and at J to 6 bases, leaving 2 bases not matched to a gene. This CDR3 is built from 14 residues. The CDR3: CASSRTSGSNEQFF. The CDR3 bases are TGTGCCAGTAGCCGGACTAGCGGGAGCAATGAGCAGTTCTTC.

The rearrangement uses TRBV20-1 and TRBJ1-5; 12 bases align to TRBD1. V shed 3 bases, J shed 6 bases, and the junction held 6 bases outside the gene matches. The length of the CDR3 is 15 residues. Germline CDR1 reads DFQATT; CDR2 reads SNEGSKA (reference sequence). This chain's CDR3 is CSASGGQGASQPQHF. Written as DNA, the CDR3 is TGCAGTGCTAGTGGGGGACAGGGGGCCAGTCAGCCCCAGCATTTT.

This chain connects TRBV28 to TRBJ2-7, with TRBD1 identical over 11 bases. CDR3 length: 17 amino acids. Germline CDR1 and CDR2: MDHEN and SYDVKM. V gave up 4 bases and J gave up 4 bases; unmatched junction bases: 12. The DNA for the CDR3 is TGTGCCAGCAGTTCTTCTGCCGGGACAGGGGGTTCATACGAGCAGTACTTC. Translating it yields CASSSSAGTGGSYEQYF.

The rearrangement links TRBV5-1 to TRBJ2-5; D remains unclear. CDR3 length equals 13 residues. Looked up from germline, CDR1 is SGHRS and CDR2 is YFSETQ. The V and J ends lost 4 bases and 0 bases respectively, with 7 bases between them. CDR3 sequence reads: CASSGRDQETQYF. The CDR3 nucleotides read TGCGCCAGCAGCGGCCGGGACCAAGAGACCCAGTACTTC.

This clone was counted only a few times. V usage is TRBV11-3 and J usage is TRBJ1-1, with D possibly being TRBD1 (6 bases). The CDR3 runs 14 residues. With 5 bases removed from V and 3 bases from J, the gap between germline ends came to 13 bases. CDR1 and CDR2 (germline): SGHNT, YENEEA. Here the CDR3 DNA reads TGTGCCAGCAGCCCCAACAGGGCCTACACTGAAGCTTTCTTT. Its translation: CASSPNRAYTEAFF.

The chain joins TRBV6-5 to TRBJ1-2; D is possibly TRBD1 (6 bases). The CDR3 totals 15 residues. Germline V gene lookup returns CDR1 MNHEY and CDR2 SVGAGI. V shed 2 bases and J shed 3 bases, with 13 bases lying between them. The CDR3 region is CASSYGGAMDYGYTF. CDR3 in DNA: TGTGCCAGCAGTTACGGGGGGGCGATGGACTATGGCTACACCTTC.

This clone was recorded once. The chain joins TRBV4-3 to TRBJ2-1; D is possibly TRBD2 (5 bases). Looked up from germline, CDR1 is LGHNA and CDR2 is YSLEER. Trimming stripped 2 bases from V and 2 bases from J, with 10 bases between. The CDR3 contains 15 residues. The CDR3 coding sequence is TGCGCCAGCAGCCAAAGTAGCGACCCCTACAATGAGCAGTTCTTC. Its translation is CASSQSSDPYNEQFF.

The table lists this clone with a few counts. The chain recombines TRBV5-8 with TRBJ1-4; possibly TRBD1 for D (5 bases). The CDR3 contains 13 residues. Trimming removed 0 bases at V and 8 bases at J, with 8 bases between. Germline assignment: CDR1 SGHTS and CDR2 YDEGEE. This chain's CDR3 is CASSLDRNEKLFF. DNA of the CDR3: TGTGCCAGCAGCTTGGACAGGAACGAAAAACTGTTTTTT.

This clone was counted between two and nine times. Its ends do not fully match the called genes, so a read error is possible. This chain links TRBV20-1 with TRBJ1-4; TRBD1 matches at 9 bases. CDR1 is DFQATT and CDR2 is SNEGSKA in the germline V gene (reference sequence). There are 11 residues in the CDR3. The CDR3 DNA follows: TGCAGTGCCAGAGGGGACAGGGATGAGTTTTTT. It yields the protein CSARGDRDEFF.

The rearrangement joins TRBV11-3 to TRBJ2-4, with 7 bases identical to TRBD1. V lost 5 bases, J lost 0 bases, and 7 bases stayed unmatched. CDR3 size: 16 residues. Germline V gene data show CDR1 as SGHNT and CDR2 as YENEEA. CDR3 nucleotide sequence: TGTGCCAGCAGCAGCCGGACAGGACTAGCCAAAAACATTCAGTACTTC. Protein: CASSSRTGLAKNIQYF.

This chain links TRBV18 with TRBJ1-2, with 9 bases matching TRBD1. The V and J ends lost 0 bases and 5 bases, in that order; junction bases with no gene match: 1. The germline V gene encodes CDR1 KGHSH and CDR2 LQKENI. CDR3 length: 14 amino acids. The CDR3 sequence: CASSPPGQGYGYTF. The CDR3, as DNA: TGTGCCAGCTCACCACCGGGACAGGGTTATGGCTACACCTTC.

The J gene is TRBJ2-1, the V gene TRBV24-1, with 7 bases aligning to TRBD1. CDR1 is KGHDR, CDR2 SFDVKD, per germline. This CDR3 is built from 17 residues. V lost 3 bases and J lost 0; bases outside the gene matches: 7. The CDR3 loop reads CATSDAATGDSYNEQFF. The CDR3 DNA sequence: TGTGCCACCAGTGATGCCGCCACAGGGGACTCCTACAATGAGCAGTTCTTC.

CDR3 residues: CASSFRLAGLTDTQYF. CDR3 DNA: TGTGCCAGCAGTTTCCGACTAGCGGGACTCACAGATACGCAGTATTTT. The chain has TRBV28 and TRBJ2-3; 11 nucleotides match TRBD2. Germline V gene sequence: CDR1 MDHEN, CDR2 SYDVKM. V was clipped by 3 bases and J by 2 bases; unmatched bases: 4. The CDR3 runs 16 residues.

The chain joins TRBV15 to TRBJ2-5; D uncertain. V shed 2 bases and J shed 3 bases, with 13 bases lying between them. This CDR3 comprises 15 residues. Germline V gene lookup returns CDR1 LNHNV and CDR2 YYDKDF (reference sequence). CDR3 sequence reads: CATSRSRGLKETQYF. CDR3 sequence (DNA): TGTGCCACCAGCAGATCCCGTGGTCTAAAAGAGACCCAGTACTTC.

V is TRBV28 and J is TRBJ1-2; D is possibly TRBD1 (6 bases). The germline gives CDR1 MDHEN, CDR2 SYDVKM. The ends were cut back, 6 bases at V and 6 bases at J, with 14 bases in the middle. The CDR3 consists of 13 residues. The CDR3 loop is CASRFPGADGYTF. The CDR3 DNA is TGTGCCAGCAGGTTTCCAGGGGCGGATGGCTACACCTTC.

V usage is TRBV6-5 and J usage is TRBJ1-1; perhaps TRBD1 as D (5 bases). The CDR3 runs 12 residues. In germline, CDR1 is MNHEY, CDR2 SVGAGI. The V end lost 5 bases, the J end lost 7 bases, and 11 bases lay between the germline ends. CDR3 nucleotides: TGTGCCAGCAGTCTAACCGGGGGTGAAGCTTTCTTT. Amino acids: CASSLTGGEAFF.

The chain recombines TRBV5-6 with TRBJ1-2; D perhaps matches TRBD1 (5 bases). The germline V gene encodes CDR1 SGHDT and CDR2 YYEEEE. This CDR3 region has 14 residues. Trimming pared 4 bases from V and 6 bases from J, leaving 16 bases between. The CDR3: CASSAIGTPHGYTF. CDR3 coding DNA: TGTGCCAGCAGCGCGATCGGGACTCCTCATGGCTACACCTTC.

The chain joins TRBV9 to TRBJ2-3; a weak D match, TRBD2 (5 bases). The germline V and J ends were trimmed by 3 bases and 2 bases, with 13 bases remaining between them. Germline lookup yields CDR1 SGDLS and CDR2 YYNGEE. The CDR3 totals 15 residues. CDR3 loop: CASSARPSSTDTQYF. In DNA form, the CDR3 reads TGTGCCAGCAGCGCGCGCCCTAGCTCCACAGATACGCAGTATTTT.

The chain is built from TRBV5-6 and TRBJ1-2; a weak D match, TRBD1 (6 bases). Germline V gene sequence: CDR1 SGHDT, CDR2 YYEEEE. The CDR3 covers 12 residues. Trimming left V 3 bases short and J 9 bases short, with 12 bases between. The DNA of the CDR3 is TGTGCCAGCAGCTCCCCGGGACACAGCTACACCTTC. Translated: CASSSPGHSYTF.

CDR3 DNA: TGTGCCAGCAGCCGCCGGACAGGGGGCTATGGCTACACCTTC. This sequence encodes CASSRRTGGYGYTF. The chain recombines TRBV3-1 (or the pseudogene TRBV3-2) with TRBJ1-2, with 10 bases fitting TRBD1. This CDR3 has 14 residues. J was trimmed by 4 bases and V by 4 bases; bases with no gene match: 3. Germline CDR1 and CDR2: LGHDT and YNNKEL (reference sequence).

Of note for this clone: In the same sample, other DNA sequences code for this CDR3. The rearrangement uses TRBV18 and TRBJ1-4; D is unresolved. The CDR3 consists of 14 residues. The ends were cut back, 3 bases at V and 0 bases at J, with 5 bases in the middle. CDR1 and CDR2 from the germline V gene are KGHSH and LQKENI. This CDR3 is CASSPGATNEKLFF. DNA for the CDR3: TGTGCCAGCTCACCGGGAGCAACTAATGAAAAACTGTTTTTT.

V usage is TRBV12-3 or TRBV12-4 and J usage is TRBJ2-1; D not certain. The CDR3 loop spans 13 amino acids. Trimming left V 6 bases short and J 12 bases short, with 18 bases between. CDR3 loop: CASSQQQPQWQFF. CDR3 DNA: TGTGCCAGCAGCCAACAGCAACCCCAGTGGCAGTTCTTC.

This clone is a singleton in its sample. The CDR3 sequence is CSVELRTGLRYTF. DNA of the CDR3: TGCAGCGTTGAGCTAAGGACAGGGCTGCGCTACACCTTC. The chain carries TRBV29-1 and TRBJ1-2; the match to TRBD1 covers 8 bases. The germline CDR1 and CDR2 sequences are SQVTM and ANQGSEA. CDR3 length: 13 amino acids. The junction had 9 bases not matched to a gene; V was cut back by 3 bases and J by 9 bases.

CDR3 amino acids: CASSPTPGGEQFF. The CDR3 DNA is TGTGCCAGCAGCCCGACCCCAGGAGGGGAGCAGTTCTTC. The chain uses TRBV9 and TRBJ2-1; D possibly corresponds to TRBD2 (6 bases). Germline V gene data show CDR1 as SGDLS and CDR2 as YYNGEE. Trimming pared 4 bases from V and 10 bases from J, leaving 15 bases between. This CDR3 has 13 amino acids.

The V and J genes are TRBV2 and TRBJ2-7; 9 bases line up with TRBD2. V was clipped by 6 bases and J by 1 base; unmatched bases: 10. Germline V CDR1 and CDR2: SNHLY, FYNNEI. The CDR3 is 16 residues long. Here the CDR3 reads CASRPWREGGSYEQYF. CDR3 in DNA: TGTGCCAGCAGACCATGGCGGGAGGGTGGGTCCTACGAGCAGTACTTC.

This chain connects TRBV7-2 to TRBJ2-2, with TRBD2 identical over 9 bases. CDR1 is SGHTA and CDR2 is FQGNSA in the germline V gene. The CDR3 sequence is 18 residues long. V gave up 5 bases and J gave up 5 bases; unmatched junction bases: 15. CDR3 sequence (DNA): TGTGCCAGCAGCCCTCGGACTAGCGTAATCCGGGGGACCGGGGAGCTGTTTTTT. Encoded protein: CASSPRTSVIRGTGELFF. The whole variable domain, filled in from reference TRBV7-2 and TRBJ2-2, reads GAGVSQSPSNKVTEKGKDVELRCDPISGHTALYWYRQSLGQGLEFLIYFQGNSAPDKSGLPSDRFSAERTGGSVSTLTIQRTQQEDSAVYLCASSPRTSVIRGTGELFFGEGSRLTVL.

The chain is built from TRBV21-1 and TRBJ2-3; the D segment call TRBD2 is taken from the table without a DNA check. TRBV21-1 is described as a pseudogene. This CDR3 is built from 17 residues. Here the CDR3 reads CASSPMGTSGRRDTQYF. The CDR3 DNA reads as TGTGCCAGCAGCCCCATGGGAACTAGCGGAAGGCGGGATACGCAGTATTTT.

The rearrangement links TRBV4-1 to TRBJ2-7; D gene ambiguous. In germline, CDR1 is MGHRA, CDR2 YSYEKL. This CDR3 comprises 14 residues. V was trimmed by 1 base and J by 2 bases, leaving 9 bases between them. The CDR3 sequence is CASSQAGLAYEQYF. In DNA form, the CDR3 reads TGCGCCAGCAGCCAAGCCGGTTTAGCCTACGAGCAGTACTTC.

The chain recombines TRBV30 with TRBJ2-1; 8 positions agree with TRBD1. CDR3 length: 13 amino acids. Germline V gene lookup returns CDR1 GTSNPN and CDR2 SVGIG (reference sequence). V trimming: 0 bases; J trimming: 9 bases; junction bases outside the gene matches: 4. Here the CDR3 reads CAWSVHRGTEQFF. The CDR3 nucleotides are TGTGCCTGGAGTGTACACAGGGGGACTGAGCAGTTCTTC.